These 5 T cell receptor beta chains came from one sample sequenced in a study of T cell repertoires in cytomegalovirus infection. TCRdb reanalysed the reads using MiXCR and keeps one entry per CDR3 protein. The repertoire holds 150,000 to 180,000 distinct CDR3 sequences, with 20% to 30% as singletons. The sequenced sample was PBMCs. The receptor source for this set is a human donor in good health (CMV status not recorded). Some clones in this sample may be carry-over from other donors' samples.

Many counts were recorded for this clonotype. V gene TRBV7-2 combines with J gene TRBJ2-5; tentative D call: TRBD1 (5 bases). The CDR3 is 13 residues long. With 3 bases removed from V and 2 bases from J, the gap between germline ends came to 7 bases. Looked up from germline, CDR1 is SGHTA and CDR2 is FQGNSA. The DNA for the CDR3 is TGTGCCAGCAGCTTTGACAGACAAGAGACCCAGTACTTC. It specifies CASSFDRQETQYF.

This chain uses TRBV20-1 with TRBJ2-3; the D gene is possibly TRBD2 (5 bases). Germline CDR1 is DFQATT and CDR2 is SNEGSKA (reference sequence). CDR3 length equals 15 residues. The V gene lost 6 bases and the J gene lost 4 bases, with 20 bases spanning the gap. In DNA form, the CDR3 reads TGCAGTGCCAAAACAAGCGGTGGAGGACCAGATACGCAGTATTTT. Its protein product is CSAKTSGGGPDTQYF.

This clonotype was picked up a small number of times. This chain connects TRBV12-5 to TRBJ2-1; no definite D call. The germline V gene has CDR1 LGHNT and CDR2 FRNRAP. With 1 base removed from V and 10 bases from J, the gap between germline ends came to 8 bases. CDR3 length: 12 residues. CDR3 bases: TGTGCTAGTGGTTTGGGGACGAACGAGCAGTTCTTC. It translates to CASGLGTNEQFF. Variable domain in full (rest from reference TRBV12-5 and TRBJ2-1): DARVTQTPRHKVTEMGQEVTMRCQPILGHNTVFWYRQTMMQGLELLAYFRNRAPLDDSGMPKDRFSAEMPDATLATLKIQPSEPRDSAVYFCASGLGTNEQFFGPGTRLTVL.

This clonotype was observed many times. The chain joins TRBV6-2 or TRBV6-3 to TRBJ1-5; TRBD1 is a possible D gene (6 bases). From germline, CDR1 is MNHEY and CDR2 SVGEGT. V shed 0 bases and J shed 4 bases, with 22 bases lying between them. The CDR3 sequence is 19 residues long. The CDR3 is CASSYSNLDRNPGNQPQHF. The CDR3 nucleotides read TGTGCCAGCAGTTACTCGAACCTCGACAGGAATCCGGGGAATCAGCCCCAGCATTTT.

The chain joins TRBV6-1 to TRBJ2-3; possible D gene TRBD2, 5 bases. Germline CDR1 and CDR2: MNHNS and SASEGT. The CDR3 has 14 residues. Deletions cut 5 bases from V and 5 bases from J, with 14 bases between. This CDR3 reads CASSYMREGDTQYF. In nucleotides, the CDR3 is TGTGCCAGCAGTTACATGAGGGAAGGAGATACGCAGTATTTT.